The 31 T cell receptor beta chains below were found in one sample sequenced in a study of Ad26.COV2.S vaccination and SARS-CoV-2 variants. Treatment of the sample: 19 received Ad26.COV2.S at low or high dose, single or two shots; roughly 5 received placebo; per-sample allocation not given. Samples analyzed were those drawn on day 63 after the first vaccine or placebo injection. Using immunoSEQ multiplex PCR, the repertoire was profiled, and TCRdb retains in-frame clones only, with some absent. The table shows approximately 480,000 clones, with 87% occurring only once. Sample: peripheral blood, taken in a trial of Ad26.COV2.S vaccine versus placebo. These receptors were taken from a person between 18 and 59 years old who received the Ad26.COV2.S COVID-19 vaccine or a placebo.

This chain uses TRBV10-3 with TRBJ2-7, with a tentative D call TRBD2 (6 bases). Germline CDR1 and CDR2: ENHRY and SYGVKD. The CDR3 consists of 15 residues. Trimming stripped 3 bases from V and 0 bases from J, with 12 bases between. The CDR3 is CAISDGVGGSYEQYF. CDR3 in DNA: TGTGCCATCAGTGATGGGGTCGGGGGCTCCTACGAGCAGTACTTC.

The sample holds a few counts of this clone. The V call is TRBV11-3, the J call TRBJ2-2, with D possibly being TRBD2 (6 bases). This CDR3 has 15 amino acids. CDR1 is SGHNT and CDR2 is YENEEA in the germline V gene. Trimming cost V 3 bases and J 6 bases, with 14 bases left between them. The CDR3 nucleotides read TGTGCCAGCAGCTTTTCACTAGCCCAAGCCGGGGAGCTGTTTTTT. Its translation: CASSFSLAQAGELFF.

This chain connects TRBV30 to TRBJ1-2; D remains unclear. The germline V gene encodes CDR1 GTSNPN and CDR2 SVGIG (reference sequence). CDR3 size: 11 residues. V dropped 3 bases and J dropped 8 bases, with 10 bases sitting between them. The DNA of the CDR3 is TGTGCCTGGAGCTTAGGAGGCGGCTACACCTTC. It encodes CAWSLGGGYTF.

The V gene is TRBV30, the J gene TRBJ2-4, with 12 bases aligning to TRBD1. This CDR3 is 18 amino acids long. Unmatched junction bases numbered 14, after V lost 2 bases and J lost 6 bases. Germline CDR1 reads GTSNPN; CDR2 reads SVGIG (reference sequence). The CDR3 nucleotides are TGTGCCTGGAGTCCTGGAGGGACAGGGGGCTATATGGGAAACATTCAGTACTTC. Its protein product is CAWSPGGTGGYMGNIQYF.

J is TRBJ1-2 and V is TRBV29-1, with TRBD1 matching 7 bases. The CDR3 is made up of 12 amino acids. Germline CDR1 reads SQVTM; CDR2 reads ANQGSEA. V dropped 7 bases and J dropped 8; count of bases not matched to a gene: 10. CDR3 loop: CSGGATGQGYTF. In DNA form, the CDR3 reads TGCAGCGGTGGGGCGACAGGGCAGGGCTACACCTTC.

Only a few counts were recorded for this clone. J is TRBJ1-1 and V is TRBV9; D ambiguous. V lost 4 bases and J 2 bases, leaving 9 bases between the germline ends. Germline V gene lookup returns CDR1 SGDLS and CDR2 YYNGEE. The CDR3 runs to 13 residues. CDR3 sequence reads: CASSRKDNTEAFF. The CDR3 bases are TGTGCCAGCAGCCGCAAGGACAACACTGAAGCTTTCTTT.

This clone has a single count. The chain joins TRBV5-1 to TRBJ2-1; D is unclear. The V end was cut by 5 bases, the J end by 2 bases, with 8 bases between. The CDR3 contains 13 residues. In germline, CDR1 is SGHRS, CDR2 YFSETQ. The CDR3 loop is CASRNPTYNEQFF. For the CDR3, the DNA is TGCGCCAGCAGGAATCCTACCTACAATGAGCAGTTCTTC.

The chain is built from TRBV30 and TRBJ2-1; unclear D gene. This CDR3 contains 13 residues. V lost 5 bases and J 3 bases, leaving 11 bases between the germline ends. CDR1 is GTSNPN and CDR2 is SVGIG in the germline V gene (reference sequence). The DNA for the CDR3 is TGTGCCTGGGGGTCTGAATTCTACAATGAGCAGTTCTTC. This encodes CAWGSEFYNEQFF.

This sequence joins TRBV7-9 and TRBJ1-1; D ambiguous. The germline V and J ends were trimmed by 2 bases and 0 bases, with 13 bases remaining between them. The germline gives CDR1 SEHNR, CDR2 FQNEAQ (reference sequence). This CDR3 is built from 16 residues. CDR3 region: CASSLLYPILNTEAFF. CDR3 bases: TGTGCCAGCAGCTTACTTTACCCCATCTTGAACACTGAAGCTTTCTTT. Looking up the rest from reference TRBV7-9 and TRBJ1-1 gives the full variable domain: DTGVSQNPRHKITKRGQNVTFRCDPISEHNRLYWYRQTLGQGPEFLTYFQNEAQLEKSRLLSDRFSAERPKGSFSTLEIQRTEQGDSAMYLCASSLLYPILNTEAFFGQGTRLTVV.

The V and J genes are TRBV30 and TRBJ1-2; TRBD1 aligns across 12 bases. This CDR3 region has 13 residues. Per the germline V gene, CDR1 is GTSNPN and CDR2 is SVGIG (reference sequence). After removal of 3 bases from V and 7 bases from J, the junction contained 3 bases not matched to a gene. The CDR3 loop is CAWRGQGAGGYTF. The CDR3 DNA reads TGTGCCTGGAGGGGACAGGGGGCTGGTGGCTACACCTTC.

J is TRBJ2-2 and V is TRBV9; the match to TRBD2 covers 10 bases. CDR1 SGDLS and CDR2 YYNGEE come from the germline V gene. This CDR3 is 17 amino acids long. J lost 4 bases, V lost 1 base, and 7 bases had no gene match. The CDR3 sequence is CASSVSAGGRGTGELFF. The CDR3 region has the DNA TGTGCCAGCAGCGTATCAGCGGGAGGGCGGGGCACCGGGGAGCTGTTTTTT. The complete variable domain, with remaining parts taken from reference TRBV9 and TRBJ2-2, reads DSGVTQTPKHLITATGQRVTLRCSPRSGDLSVYWYQQSLDQGLQFLIQYYNGEERAKGNILERFSAQQFPDLHSELNLSSLELGDSALYFCASSVSAGGRGTGELFFGEGSRLTVL.

The rearrangement links TRBV5-4 to TRBJ1-6, with 8 bases matching TRBD1. CDR3 length: 17 residues. With 4 bases clipped from V and 3 bases from J, the junction kept 9 bases outside the gene matches. Per germline, CDR1 SGHNT and CDR2 YYREEE (reference sequence). In nucleotides, the CDR3 is TGTGCCAGCAGCCCTCTCCCAGGGGGCAGCTATAATTCACCCCTCCACTTT. Translated, it gives CASSPLPGGSYNSPLHF.

The rearrangement uses TRBV7-2 and TRBJ2-7, with D hard to call. Germline-derived CDR1 and CDR2 are SGHTA and FQGNSA. The CDR3 spans 14 residues. Trimming removed 2 bases from V and 6 bases from J, with 14 bases in between. This chain's CDR3 is CASSLREGLAEQYF. The DNA for the CDR3 is TGTGCCAGCAGCTTACGTGAAGGATTAGCCGAGCAGTACTTC.

The DNA for the CDR3 is TGTGCCAGCAGCTTTCGAACTAGCGGGACCTCCTACGAGCAGTACTTC. As protein: CASSFRTSGTSYEQYF. The chain is built from TRBV5-6 and TRBJ2-7; 10 nucleotides agree with TRBD2. CDR1 and CDR2 (germline): SGHDT, YYEEEE. This CDR3 contains 16 residues. The junction had 5 bases not matched to a gene; V was cut back by 2 bases and J by 0 bases.

The chain is built from TRBV6-6 and TRBJ2-7, with 9 bases lining up with TRBD1. V lost 5 bases and J lost 11; bases outside the gene matches: 10. The CDR3 spans 13 residues. CDR1 and CDR2 from the germline V gene are MNHNY and SVGAGI (reference sequence). The CDR3 loop reads CASSPPAGQGKYF. The CDR3 DNA follows: TGTGCCAGCAGTCCTCCCGCGGGACAGGGAAAGTACTTC.

V usage is TRBV6-2 or TRBV6-3 and J usage is TRBJ2-1; D unresolved. The V end was cut by 4 bases, the J end by 7 bases, with 14 bases between. From germline, CDR1 is MNHEY and CDR2 SVGEGT. CDR3 length: 14 residues. CDR3 in amino acids: CASSSLMGSNEQFF. CDR3 DNA: TGTGCCAGCAGTTCCCTCATGGGGTCAAATGAGCAGTTCTTC.

The V and J genes are TRBV7-2 and TRBJ2-1; D perhaps matches TRBD2 (6 bases). The CDR3 totals 14 residues. CDR1 and CDR2 (germline): SGHTA, FQGNSA. V shed 7 bases and J shed 2 bases, with 12 bases lying between them. This chain's CDR3 is CASKEGAPYNEQFF. CDR3 bases: TGTGCCAGCAAGGAGGGCGCACCCTACAATGAGCAGTTCTTC. The variable domain in full, with the rest retrieved from reference TRBV7-2 and TRBJ2-1, is GAGVSQSPSNKVTEKGKDVELRCDPISGHTALYWYRQSLGQGLEFLIYFQGNSAPDKSGLPSDRFSAERTGGSVSTLTIQRTQQEDSAVYLCASKEGAPYNEQFFGPGTRLTVL.

The CDR3 here is CASSFTGVHEQYF. CDR3 nucleotides: TGTGCCAGCAGCTTCACAGGGGTCCACGAGCAGTACTTC. J is TRBJ2-7 and V is TRBV5-6; 7 bases line up with TRBD1. The CDR3 consists of 13 residues. Trimming took 2 bases from V and 5 from J; bases not matched to a gene: 4. Per germline, CDR1 SGHDT and CDR2 YYEEEE.

The rearrangement joins TRBV4-3 to TRBJ2-1; D gene uncertain. The length of the CDR3 is 13 residues. CDR1 LGHNA and CDR2 YSLEER come from the germline V gene. V was clipped by 0 bases and J by 6 bases, with 6 bases between them. The CDR3 bases are TGCGCCAGCAGCCAAGAGGTCGGCAATGAGCAGTTCTTC. Translating it yields CASSQEVGNEQFF.

The J gene is TRBJ1-2, the V gene TRBV24-1; D perhaps matches TRBD1 (5 bases). CDR3 length: 16 residues. The germline gives CDR1 KGHDR, CDR2 SFDVKD. V lost 1 base, J lost 7 bases, and 18 bases lay in between. The CDR3 loop is CATSDFFRAKESGYTF. CDR3 DNA sequence: TGTGCCACCAGTGATTTCTTCAGGGCGAAGGAAAGTGGCTACACCTTC.

This chain joins TRBV28 and TRBJ2-7; the D gene is possibly TRBD2 (5 bases). The CDR3 runs 14 residues. V gave up 5 bases and J gave up 0 bases, with 11 bases separating them. Germline lookup yields CDR1 MDHEN and CDR2 SYDVKM. In DNA, the CDR3 is TGTGCCAGCAGTCCCCTCGGAGGCTCCTACGAGCAGTACTTC. Translation: CASSPLGGSYEQYF.

This clone was recorded only once. This chain links TRBV9 with TRBJ1-6, with 7 bases matching TRBD1. The junction had 2 bases not matched to a gene; V was cut back by 3 bases and J by 5 bases. Per the germline V gene, CDR1 is SGDLS and CDR2 is YYNGEE. The CDR3 consists of 14 residues. The CDR3 bases are TGTGCCAGCAGCGCGACAGGGAATAATTCACCCCTCCACTTT. This encodes CASSATGNNSPLHF.

Remarks on this clone: The junction does not match germline at one end; this may be a read error. V usage is TRBV6-4 and J usage is TRBJ2-2; no clear D gene. The CDR3 totals 13 residues. Germline CDR1 is MRHNA and CDR2 is SNTAGT. CDR3 amino acids: CATSVLAGGELFF. The CDR3 bases are TGTGCCACCAGTGTACTTGCCGGCGGGGAGCTGTTTTTT.

This clone was seen a single time. The chain combines TRBV28 with TRBJ1-4; 7 bases fit TRBD1. Germline V lookup: CDR1 MDHEN, CDR2 SYDVKM. The CDR3 consists of 14 residues. Trimming cost V 5 bases and J 10 bases; bases outside gene matches: 10. The CDR3 sequence: CASSTFRGGAKLFF. The CDR3 DNA is TGTGCCAGCAGTACATTCAGGGGGGGAGCAAAACTGTTTTTT. Filled out from reference TRBV28 and TRBJ1-4, the complete variable domain reads DVKVTQSSRYLVKRTGEKVFLECVQDMDHENMFWYRQDPGLGLRLIYFSYDVKMKEKGDIPEGYSVSREKKERFSLILESASTNQTSMYLCASSTFRGGAKLFFGSGTQLSVL.

The chain couples TRBV28 to TRBJ2-5; 16 nucleotides agree with TRBD2. CDR1 MDHEN and CDR2 SYDVKM come from the germline V gene. This CDR3 region has 17 residues. The V segment lost 5 bases and the J segment 2 bases; nucleotides outside the gene matches: 5. CDR3 sequence (DNA): TGTGCCAGCAGTCCCGGGACTAGCGGGAGGGAACAAGAGACCCAGTACTTC. Translation: CASSPGTSGREQETQYF.

V usage is TRBV28 and J usage is TRBJ1-5; D is uncertain. The CDR3 has 13 amino acids. Looked up from germline, CDR1 is MDHEN and CDR2 is SYDVKM. Trimming took off 2 bases at V and 4 bases at J, with 6 bases between the two ends. CDR3 in amino acids: CASSLIRNQPQHF. Written as DNA, the CDR3 is TGTGCCAGCAGTTTAATACGGAATCAGCCCCAGCATTTT.

The chain combines TRBV24-1 with TRBJ2-3; TRBD2 matches at 11 bases. This CDR3 has 16 residues. Germline loops: CDR1 KGHDR, CDR2 SFDVKD. Losses at the gene ends were 1 base for V and 5 bases for J; bases not matched to a gene: 4. The CDR3 sequence: CATSDFGLAGRDTQYF. The CDR3 DNA reads TGTGCCACCAGTGATTTTGGACTAGCGGGTAGAGATACGCAGTATTTT.

This chain connects TRBV19 to TRBJ2-2; TRBD2 agrees at 8 bases. V trimming: 6 bases; J trimming: 4 bases; junction bases outside the gene matches: 16. Germline CDR1 LNHDA, CDR2 SQIVND (reference sequence). The CDR3 sequence is 18 residues long. The CDR3 region is CASSLRASGAGVTGELFF. CDR3 sequence (DNA): TGTGCCAGTAGCCTCAGGGCTAGCGGAGCGGGGGTCACCGGGGAGCTGTTTTTT.

The genes are TRBV28 and TRBJ1-6; the D is unclear. Germline loops: CDR1 MDHEN, CDR2 SYDVKM. The CDR3 runs 10 residues. The germline V and J ends were trimmed by 6 bases and 13 bases, with 7 bases remaining between them. CDR3 bases: TGTGCCAGCAGCTCGCTGCCCCTCCACTTT. Residues: CASSSLPLHF.

The gene calls are TRBV2 and TRBJ2-3; 11 positions agree with TRBD2. Trimming at V came to 8 bases and at J to 2 bases, leaving 9 bases not matched to a gene. This CDR3 has 16 residues. Germline V gene data show CDR1 as SNHLY and CDR2 as FYNNEI. The CDR3, as DNA: TGTGCCAGCGGGCCCTCTAGCGGGAGGACCACAGATACGCAGTATTTT. It yields the protein CASGPSSGRTTDTQYF. The full variable domain, in which reference TRBV2 and TRBJ2-3 provide the parts outside the CDR3, is EPEVTQTPSHQVTQMGQEVILRCVPISNHLYFYWYRQILGQKVEFLVSFYNNEISEKSEIFDDQFSVERPDGSNFTLKIRSTKLEDSAMYFCASGPSSGRTTDTQYFGPGTRLTVL.

V is TRBV13 and J is TRBJ2-1; 11 nucleotides agree with TRBD2. This CDR3 spans 18 amino acids. V lost 5 bases, J lost 4 bases, and 13 bases stayed unmatched. Germline V CDR1 and CDR2: PRHDT, FYEKMQ (reference sequence). DNA for the CDR3: TGTGCCAGCAGCCCTACGGGACTCGGGACTAGCGGTTACAATGAGCAGTTCTTC. Translating it yields CASSPTGLGTSGYNEQFF.